This record covers a single T cell receptor beta chain. This specimen belongs to a study of Graves' ophthalmopathy and Graves' hyperthyroidism. RNA served as the template for amplifying TCR beta CDR3 regions. Second-round multiplex PCR came after a first-round RT-PCR that employed HTBI primers. TCRdb reprocessed the multiplex PCR reads with MiXCR, giving one entry per CDR3 protein. The sample holds 620,000 or so distinct CDR3 sequences; 20% to 25% are singletons and the top ten take approximately 7%. The term stable hyperthyroidism indicated an absence of ophthalmopathy within 18 months of follow-up. Germline lookup yields CDR1 KGHDR and CDR2 SFDVKD. The ends were cut back, 5 bases at V and 6 bases at J, with 10 bases in the middle. The CDR3 covers 12 residues.

This sequence joins TRBV24-1 and TRBJ2-7; no definite D call. The receptor's source is a woman between 18 and 29 years old with stable Graves' hyperthyroidism. Some clones in this sample may be carry-over from other donors' samples. Sequencing was done on a sample of peripheral blood. CDR3 coding DNA: TGTGCCACCAGTGGTTCCCGCGGCGAGCAGTACTTC. This sequence encodes CATSGSRGEQYF.